This T cell receptor beta chain came from a study of CD8 T cells in ankylosing spondylitis. General study results and limits: A subset of motif variants has previously been described in the synovial fluid and blood of reactive arthritis. Characteristic, it appeared, of ankylosing spondylitis blood was a TCR beta motif of about eight highly homologous variants.

The count of this clonotype is one. The target antigen is unknown. Compared with germline, one end of the junction differs, possibly owing to a read error. The CDR3 loop spans 16 amino acids. Germline lookup yields CDR1 MNHEY and CDR2 SVGEGT. Quantitative 5'-RACE with molecular barcodes produced the TCR beta libraries. TCRdb reprocessed the 5' RACE reads with MiXCR, giving one entry per CDR3 protein. The sample contains about 750,000 distinct CDR3 sequences, roughly 19% of which appear only once. The TCR comes from a male donor with ankylosing spondylitis. The chain combines TRBV6-2 or TRBV6-3 with TRBJ1-5, with no clear D. Input material: blood, either unsorted or a sorted T cell fraction (not recorded which). The CDR3 is CASSRPNVGPNRPQHF. CDR3 in DNA: TGTGCCAGCAGTCGCCCCAACGTGGGCCCCAATCGGCCCCAGCATTTT.